These 27 T cell receptor beta chains were sequenced from one sample in a study of spatial heterogeneity in lung cancer. Study findings and constraints: Counts that tracked tumor mutation counts were those of expanded intratumoral alpha and beta TCRs.

TCRdb passed the 5' RACE reads through MiXCR, listing each CDR3 protein once. The sample lists 5,000 to 6,500 distinct CDR3 sequences, roughly 5.2% occurring once. Their antigens are not known. The time point: sample taken at primary tumor resection. The sample consisted of lung tumor tissue, taken at surgery. All receptors come from a male donor with early-stage non-small cell lung cancer.

A word on this clonotype: Within a library made for alpha chains, this beta chain is off target, and its count is uninformative. The chain is built from TRBV7-2 and TRBJ2-5; 9 bases line up with TRBD1. CDR3 length: 15 residues. CDR1 SGHTA and CDR2 FQGNSA come from the germline V gene. V gave up 3 bases and J gave up 1 base; unmatched junction bases: 3. The CDR3 protein is CASSFQTGGQETQYF. The CDR3 DNA reads as TGTGCCAGCAGCTTCCAGACAGGGGGCCAAGAGACCCAGTACTTC.

This clonotype has ten or more counts. This beta chain is off target for a library built for alpha chains, so its abundance means little. The chain has TRBV9 and TRBJ1-2; D is possibly TRBD1 (6 bases). Germline values: CDR1 SGDLS, CDR2 YYNGEE. Trimming left V 4 bases short and J 6 bases short, with 13 bases between. CDR3 length: 13 amino acids. CDR3 bases: TGTGCCAGCAGCCCGGACAGCCTCCATGGCTACACCTTC. Its protein is CASSPDSLHGYTF.

This clonotype appeared many times. The library was prepared for alpha chains; this beta chain is a stray read, so its frequency means little. V usage is TRBV5-6 and J usage is TRBJ1-3; D gene ambiguous. The CDR3 contains 16 residues. Trimming stripped 6 bases from V and 0 bases from J, with 16 bases between. Per the germline V gene, CDR1 is SGHDT and CDR2 is YYEEEE. This CDR3 reads CASNVRHANSGNTIYF. The CDR3 nucleotides read TGTGCCAGCAACGTCCGGCACGCCAACTCTGGAAACACCATATATTTT.

In this sample, this clonotype is medium-sized. With the library built for alpha chains, this beta chain is off target and its frequency is not meaningful. The chain recombines TRBV30 with TRBJ2-1; D perhaps matches TRBD2 (6 bases). The CDR3 spans 13 residues. V shed 2 bases and J shed 5 bases, with 10 bases lying between them. The germline gives CDR1 GTSNPN, CDR2 SVGIG (reference sequence). CDR3 region: CAWSTGVDNEQFF. CDR3 coding DNA: TGTGCCTGGAGTACGGGAGTGGACAATGAGCAGTTCTTC.

This clonotype was seen repeatedly, ten times or more. This beta chain lies outside the target of a library built for alpha chains; its clone size means little. The chain is built from TRBV5-4 and TRBJ2-7, with 9 bases matching TRBD2. CDR3 size: 16 residues. The J segment lost 0 bases and the V segment lost 0 bases, leaving 4 bases of the junction unmatched. CDR1 and CDR2 from the germline V gene are SGHNT and YYREEE (reference sequence). CDR3 sequence reads: CASSLGLAGSSYEQYF. The CDR3 DNA reads TGTGCCAGCAGCTTGGGGCTAGCGGGATCCTCCTACGAGCAGTACTTC.

This clonotype is medium-sized (0.01 to 0.1%) within its sample. Being off target in a library aimed at alpha chains, this beta chain has a size of little meaning. This chain uses TRBV29-1 with TRBJ1-1; D unresolved. Trimming pared 5 bases from V and 4 bases from J, leaving 14 bases between. This CDR3 contains 13 residues. Per germline, CDR1 SQVTM and CDR2 ANQGSEA. This CDR3 reads CSVYRTESTEAFF. The CDR3 region has the DNA TGCAGCGTTTATCGGACGGAAAGCACTGAAGCTTTCTTT.

In this sample, this clonotype turned up many times. This beta chain turned up in a library designed for alpha chains; as an off-target read, its abundance says little. The chain carries TRBV27 and TRBJ1-5; D may be TRBD1 (6 bases). Germline CDR1 and CDR2: MNHEY and SMNVEV (reference sequence). Trimming shortened V by 5 bases and J by 5 bases, and 10 bases separated the two germline ends. The CDR3 runs to 13 residues. The CDR3: CASSRGADQPQHF. In DNA form, the CDR3 reads TGTGCCAGCAGTCGGGGGGCCGATCAGCCCCAGCATTTT.

With respect to this clonotype: This beta chain is an off-target read within a library intended for alpha chains, so its frequency means little. The chain recombines TRBV6-1 with TRBJ2-2, with 7 bases fitting TRBD1. The CDR3 is 15 residues long. CDR1 and CDR2 (germline): MNHNS, SASEGT. The V gene end was trimmed by 7 bases and the J gene end by 0 bases; junction bases not matched to a gene: 5. The CDR3: CASIRTGPNTGELFF. For the CDR3, the DNA is TGTGCCAGCATTAGGACAGGACCGAACACCGGGGAGCTGTTTTTT.

This clonotype came up many times. This beta chain came through as a stray read in a library set up for alpha chains, and its size says little. The V call is TRBV15, the J call TRBJ2-1; TRBD2 matches at 7 bases. Germline trimming cut 0 bases from V and 10 bases from J; bases unmatched to any gene: 6. CDR1 is LNHNV and CDR2 is YYDKDF in the germline V gene (reference sequence). This CDR3 is 14 amino acids long. Here the CDR3 reads CATSREVRTREQFF. For the CDR3, the DNA is TGTGCCACCAGCAGAGAGGTCCGGACTAGAGAGCAGTTCTTC.

This clonotype has a count of ten or more. The library was designed around alpha chains, so this beta chain is a stray read whose abundance carries little weight. The CDR3 loop reads CATQGPMNTEAFF. The DNA of the CDR3 is TGTGCCACCCAGGGACCGATGAACACTGAAGCTTTCTTT. This chain joins TRBV2 and TRBJ1-1; D might be TRBD1 (5 bases). This CDR3 has 13 amino acids. The germline V gene has CDR1 SNHLY and CDR2 FYNNEI. V lost 10 bases, J lost 0 bases, and 12 bases lay in between. The full variable domain, rest sourced from reference TRBV2 and TRBJ1-1, is EPEVTQTPSHQVTQMGQEVILRCVPISNHLYFYWYRQILGQKVEFLVSFYNNEISEKSEIFDDQFSVERPDGSNFTLKIRSTKLEDSAMYFCATQGPMNTEAFFGQGTRLTVV.

Ten or more counts support this clonotype. Being off target in a library aimed at alpha chains, this beta chain has a size of little meaning. This sequence joins TRBV5-5 and TRBJ2-3; maybe TRBD1 (6 bases). The ends were cut back, 4 bases at V and 11 bases at J, with 17 bases in the middle. CDR3 length equals 13 residues. Germline lookup yields CDR1 SGHKS and CDR2 YYEKEE (reference sequence). CDR3 in amino acids: CASSPSTGYGQYF. The CDR3, as DNA: TGTGCCAGCAGCCCTTCCACAGGGTATGGGCAGTATTTT.

By its share, this clonotype is medium-sized (0.01 to 0.1%). This beta chain lies outside the target of a library built for alpha chains; its clone size means little. V and J are TRBV6-5 and TRBJ2-7; D remains unclear. Trimming left V 6 bases short and J 4 bases short, with 7 bases between. The CDR3 loop spans 11 amino acids. The germline V gene encodes CDR1 MNHEY and CDR2 SVGAGI. The CDR3 spells CASSRQYEQYF. The CDR3, as DNA: TGTGCCAGCAGCCGTCAATACGAGCAGTACTTC.

This clonotype qualifies as medium-sized (0.01 to 0.1%). In a library made to pick up alpha chains, this beta chain is a stray read with a size that means little. The rearrangement joins TRBV12-5 to TRBJ1-1, with 7 bases aligning to TRBD1. The trim removed 4 bases at V and 0 bases at J, leaving 2 bases unmatched. Germline V gives CDR1 LGHNT, CDR2 FRNRAP. The CDR3 extends over 14 amino acids. This CDR3 reads CASGSGGMNTEAFF. The CDR3 DNA follows: TGTGCTAGTGGTTCAGGGGGTATGAACACTGAAGCTTTCTTT.

This clonotype showed up many times. This beta chain lies outside the target of a library built for alpha chains; its clone size means little. The V and J genes are TRBV29-1 and TRBJ2-2, with D maybe TRBD2 (5 bases). CDR3 size: 24 residues. Per the germline V gene, CDR1 is SQVTM and CDR2 is ANQGSEA. Trimming shortened V by 1 base and J by 4 bases, and 40 bases separated the two germline ends. CDR3 nucleotide sequence: TGCAGCGTTGAAGTGGTCAGCTTCACCGGGGAGCTGGTTGAAGTGGTCAGCTTCACCGGGGAGCTGTTTTTT. It encodes CSVEVVSFTGELVEVVSFTGELFF.

Sample share makes this clonotype medium-sized (0.01 to 0.1%). A library prepared for alpha chains yielded this beta chain as an off-target read; its size is of little meaning. The chain couples TRBV6-5 to TRBJ2-7; tentatively, D is TRBD2 (6 bases). The CDR3 consists of 14 residues. From germline, CDR1 is MNHEY and CDR2 SVGAGI. V was cut by 2 bases and J by 3 bases, with 11 bases left in between. CDR3 bases: TGTGCCAGCAGTTACCGTCACGGGAGCTACGAGCAGTACTTC. The encoded protein is CASSYRHGSYEQYF.

This clonotype has a count of ten or more. For a library built for alpha chains, this beta chain is a stray read; little rests on its size. V usage is TRBV6-2 or TRBV6-3 and J usage is TRBJ2-3; 12 positions match TRBD2. Germline V gives CDR1 MNHEY, CDR2 SVGEGT. Trimming at V came to 4 bases and at J to 2 bases, leaving 7 bases not matched to a gene. The CDR3 runs to 17 residues. CDR3 sequence: CASSSPLAGGSTDTQYF. The CDR3 DNA follows: TGTGCCAGCAGTTCGCCCCTAGCGGGAGGGTCCACAGATACGCAGTATTTT.

This clonotype has a count of ten or more. For a library built for alpha chains, this beta chain is a stray read; little rests on its size. The V gene is TRBV6-2 or TRBV6-3, the J gene TRBJ2-2, with D unresolved. This CDR3 spans 13 amino acids. Germline values: CDR1 MNHEY, CDR2 SVGEGT. V was clipped by 2 bases and J by 4 bases, with 5 bases between them. CDR3: CASSYPITGELFF. For the CDR3, the DNA is TGTGCCAGCAGTTACCCAATCACCGGGGAGCTGTTTTTT.

This clonotype has a count of ten or more. Found in a library prepared for alpha chains, this beta chain is an off-target read, and its abundance has little meaning. The chain couples TRBV20-1 to TRBJ2-7, with TRBD2 as a possible D gene (5 bases). Germline assignment: CDR1 DFQATT and CDR2 SNEGSKA (reference sequence). The length of the CDR3 is 14 residues. The V and J ends lost 5 bases and 4 bases respectively, with 18 bases between them. The DNA for the CDR3 is TGCAGTGCTCCCAGTGTGCGGGCCTCGTACGAGCAGTACTTC. As protein: CSAPSVRASYEQYF.

Remarks on this clonotype: Within a library made for alpha chains, this beta chain is off target, and its count is uninformative. The V call is TRBV28, the J call TRBJ2-5; 8 bases are a match to TRBD1. The V segment lost 8 bases and the J segment 4 bases; nucleotides outside the gene matches: 15. The length of the CDR3 is 16 residues. Per germline, CDR1 MDHEN and CDR2 SYDVKM. CDR3 bases: TGTGCCAGCCCTGACAGGGGAGTTTTTCTGTCAGAGACCCAGTACTTC. Translated, it gives CASPDRGVFLSETQYF. Filled out from reference TRBV28 and TRBJ2-5, the complete variable domain reads DVKVTQSSRYLVKRTGEKVFLECVQDMDHENMFWYRQDPGLGLRLIYFSYDVKMKEKGDIPEGYSVSREKKERFSLILESASTNQTSMYLCASPDRGVFLSETQYFGPGTRLLVL.

There are many counts of this clonotype. In a library made to pick up alpha chains, this beta chain is a stray read with a size that means little. The J gene is TRBJ2-3, the V gene TRBV10-3, with D perhaps being TRBD1 or TRBD2 (5 bases each). V was shortened by 7 bases and J by 1 base, with 12 bases between the two germline ends. This CDR3 is built from 14 residues. Germline V gene sequence: CDR1 ENHRY, CDR2 SYGVKD. The CDR3 is CAIKGRSGTDTQYF. As DNA, the CDR3 is TGTGCCATCAAGGGACGGTCAGGCACAGATACGCAGTATTTT.

This clonotype is classed as medium-sized. This beta chain lies outside the target of a library built for alpha chains; its clone size means little. This chain uses TRBV28 with TRBJ1-5, with D unresolved. The CDR3 has 11 residues. V shed 5 bases and J shed 5 bases, with 4 bases lying between them. The germline V gene encodes CDR1 MDHEN and CDR2 SYDVKM. CDR3 sequence reads: CASSVDQPQHF. The CDR3 DNA reads as TGTGCCAGCAGTGTTGATCAGCCCCAGCATTTT.

This clonotype was observed many times. A library made for alpha chains picked up this beta chain off target, so its size means little. The gene calls are TRBV28 and TRBJ2-1, with 7 bases identical to TRBD2. V lost 6 bases to trimming and J lost 2 bases; unmatched junction nucleotides: 4. The germline CDR1 and CDR2 sequences are MDHEN and SYDVKM. CDR3 length: 14 amino acids. The DNA of the CDR3 is TGTGCCAGCAGGGCTAGCGGCACCTACAATGAGCAGTTCTTC. Translated, it gives CASRASGTYNEQFF.

This clonotype was counted a few times. Because this beta chain is a stray read in a library intended to capture alpha chains, its abundance should not be given much weight. V usage is TRBV2 and J usage is TRBJ2-1, with D perhaps matching TRBD2 (6 bases). With 7 bases removed from V and 6 bases from J, the gap between germline ends came to 22 bases. Per germline, CDR1 SNHLY and CDR2 FYNNEI. CDR3 length equals 16 residues. The CDR3 protein is CASTETLALNSNEQFF. CDR3 nucleotides: TGTGCCAGCACGGAGACTCTAGCGTTAAACTCCAATGAGCAGTTCTTC.

This clonotype was found many times. This beta chain came through as a stray read in a library set up for alpha chains, and its size says little. The CDR3 sequence is CSVGKGLASGEQFF. The CDR3 DNA reads TGCAGCGTTGGAAAGGGACTAGCATCCGGTGAGCAGTTCTTC. This chain links TRBV29-1 with TRBJ2-1, with 9 nucleotides matching TRBD2. The V gene end was trimmed by 4 bases and the J gene end by 9 bases; junction bases not matched to a gene: 10. CDR1 is SQVTM and CDR2 is ANQGSEA in the germline V gene. The CDR3 is made up of 14 amino acids.

Within the sample, this clonotype is medium-sized. Since it is a stray read in a library aimed at alpha chains, this beta chain has a size that is not meaningful. CDR3 sequence (DNA): TGCAGCGGAGACAGGGACGAGACCCAGTACTTC. Translation: CSGDRDETQYF. The chain couples TRBV29-1 to TRBJ2-5; TRBD1 matches at 7 bases. Germline-derived CDR1 and CDR2 are SQVTM and ANQGSEA. The CDR3 is 11 residues long. V trimming: 7 bases; J trimming: 5 bases; junction bases outside the gene matches: 4.

Judged by abundance, this clonotype is medium-sized. This beta chain slipped into a library made for alpha chains as a stray read, so its size is not meaningful. V gene TRBV29-1 combines with J gene TRBJ1-1; 9 bases agree with TRBD1. The CDR3 loop spans 16 amino acids. The ends lost 4 bases at V and 4 bases at J; junction bases unmatched: 13. Germline V lookup: CDR1 SQVTM, CDR2 ANQGSEA. The DNA of the CDR3 is TGCAGCGTTGCCCCTGTAGGACAGGGGACGGGCACTGAAGCTTTCTTT. Amino acid sequence: CSVAPVGQGTGTEAFF.

As to this clonotype: Because the library targeted alpha chains, this beta chain is an off-target read whose size means little. The chain couples TRBV2 to TRBJ2-3, with TRBD1 as a possible D gene (6 bases). The germline V gene encodes CDR1 SNHLY and CDR2 FYNNEI. The CDR3 is made up of 15 amino acids. V gave up 8 bases and J gave up 2 bases, with 17 bases separating them. CDR3 residues: CASGGSDRDTDTQYF. DNA of the CDR3: TGTGCCAGCGGGGGCAGCGATCGGGACACAGATACGCAGTATTTT.